These 10 T cell receptor beta chains originate from one sample sequenced in a study of shared clonotypes between healthy human individuals. Naive CD8 cells, CD45RO-negative and positively selected for CCR7, excluded terminally differentiated effector memory CD45RA+ cells. Libraries were prepared by immunoSEQ multiplex PCR; TCRdb keeps only in-frame clonotypes and omits some of them. The sample has some 2.1 million clones, 93% seen once; the top ten hold approximately 1.7%. The sequencing sample was made of naive CD8+ T cells from PBMCs. The receptors were gathered from a young man in good health. Some clones in this sample may be carry-over from other donors' samples.

This rearrangement joins TRBV10-3 to TRBJ1-5; no reliable D call. Trimming left V 2 bases short and J 7 bases short, with 6 bases between. CDR1 and CDR2 (germline): ENHRY, SYGVKD. This CDR3 has 12 residues. The CDR3 is CAISELNQPQHF. The CDR3 nucleotides read TGTGCCATCAGTGAGCTAAACCAGCCCCAGCATTTT.

This clone was picked up a small number of times. This sequence joins TRBV29-1 and TRBJ1-1; no reliable D call. From germline, CDR1 is SQVTM and CDR2 ANQGSEA. The CDR3 runs to 12 residues. Deletions cut 6 bases from V and 0 bases from J, with 8 bases between. The CDR3 sequence: CSVPSMNTEAFF. DNA of the CDR3: TGCAGCGTGCCGTCTATGAACACTGAAGCTTTCTTT.

The rearrangement uses TRBV27 and TRBJ2-7; TRBD1 agrees at 10 bases. CDR1 is MNHEY, CDR2 SMNVEV, per germline (reference sequence). J gave up 4 bases and V 5 bases, and 8 bases lay outside the gene matches. The CDR3 is 15 amino acids. DNA of the CDR3: TGTGCCAGCAGTGCTAGGACAGGGGGAGGGTACGAGCAGTACTTC. It translates to CASSARTGGGYEQYF.

This rearrangement joins TRBV28 to TRBJ1-5; D unresolved. CDR3 length: 13 amino acids. The germline V gene encodes CDR1 MDHEN and CDR2 SYDVKM. V dropped 6 bases and J dropped 2 bases, with 8 bases sitting between them. CDR3 sequence (DNA): TGTGCCAGCAGACCCTCAGGCAATCAGCCCCAGCATTTT. This gives the protein CASRPSGNQPQHF.

The chain carries TRBV7-9 and TRBJ2-4; D gene uncertain. Trimming took off 4 bases at V and 7 bases at J, with 23 bases between the two ends. This CDR3 has 17 amino acids. Germline V gives CDR1 SEHNR, CDR2 FQNEAQ (reference sequence). CDR3 in amino acids: CASSSDEPARLLNIQYF. As DNA, the CDR3 is TGTGCCAGCAGCTCCGACGAACCGGCGCGACTTTTGAACATTCAGTACTTC.

This clone was picked up one time. This chain connects TRBV27 to TRBJ1-3, with D tentatively TRBD1 (5 bases). The V end lost 5 bases, the J end lost 4 bases, and 15 bases lay between the germline ends. Per germline, CDR1 MNHEY and CDR2 SMNVEV (reference sequence). This CDR3 has 15 amino acids. The CDR3 region is CASSARATGGNTIYF. DNA of the CDR3: TGTGCCAGCAGTGCCCGAGCCACAGGCGGAAACACCATATATTTT.

The rearrangement links TRBV2 to TRBJ2-2; a possible D gene is TRBD2 (6 bases). Trimming took off 4 bases at V and 6 bases at J, with 15 bases between the two ends. Germline CDR1 and CDR2: SNHLY and FYNNEI. The CDR3 spans 15 residues. The CDR3 region is CASSGAGGAPGELFF. For the CDR3, the DNA is TGTGCCAGCAGTGGGGCAGGAGGGGCCCCCGGGGAGCTGTTTTTT.

The chain is built from TRBV11-1 and TRBJ1-2; 7 nucleotides align to TRBD1. The CDR3 loop spans 16 amino acids. Germline loops: CDR1 SGHAT, CDR2 FQDESV (reference sequence). With 5 bases clipped from V and 8 bases from J, the junction kept 17 bases outside the gene matches. DNA for the CDR3: TGTGCCAGCAGCCGAAACCCTCGGGGGCAGGGGGAAGGCTACACCTTC. Protein product: CASSRNPRGQGEGYTF.

The chain couples TRBV27 to TRBJ2-7; 7 bases line up with TRBD2. CDR3 length: 14 amino acids. Germline lookup yields CDR1 MNHEY and CDR2 SMNVEV (reference sequence). The V gene end was trimmed by 7 bases and the J gene end by 7 bases; junction bases not matched to a gene: 13. CDR3: CASTMLAGVEEQYF. CDR3 DNA sequence: TGTGCCAGCACCATGTTGGCGGGAGTGGAGGAGCAGTACTTC.

This chain links TRBV28 with TRBJ2-7; D possibly corresponds to TRBD2 (5 bases). With 4 bases removed from V and 0 bases from J, the gap between germline ends came to 19 bases. This CDR3 spans 17 amino acids. Germline CDR1 MDHEN, CDR2 SYDVKM. The CDR3 nucleotides read TGTGCCAGCAGTTCGGGGAAGGAGGATCGTGGCTCCTACGAGCAGTACTTC. This gives the protein CASSSGKEDRGSYEQYF.